This is a list of T cell receptor beta chains from one sample in a study of OX40 agonist ivuxolimab in advanced cancers. Produced via immunoSEQ multiplex PCR; TCRdb's table is partial and in-frame only. The sample consists of 55,000 to 65,000 clones, less than 85% of them appearing once. This specimen consisted of CD4+ or CD8+ T cells sorted from blood, obtained in a trial of the OX40 agonist ivuxolimab. The receptors derive from an adult with an advanced solid tumor such as melanoma, head and neck, liver or kidney cancer. Both conserved end residues are part of each CDR3. The D gene is left open where the match is weak. Size tells how often a clone was seen (once, few, many) or the class of an expanded clone, and some rows leave it out.

d_call j_call clone_size v_call cdr3_nt cdr3_aa
- TRBJ2-7 - TRBV27 TGTGCCAGCAGTTTCCGAGGGGGGGGTGCAGCCCCTGGATGGCTCTACGAGCAGTACTTC CASSFRGGGAAPGWLYEQYF
TRBD2 TRBJ2-5 - TRBV5-1 TGCGCCAGCAGCTTGGGGCTAGCGGGCTGGGAGACCCAGTACTTC CASSLGLAGWETQYF
- TRBJ2-1 - TRBV11-2 TGTGCCAGCAGCTTAGAAAGAACCGACAATGAGCAGTTCTTC CASSLERTDNEQFF
TRBD1 TRBJ1-1 - TRBV5-1 TGCGCCAGCAGCTTGCAGGGGGGTGAAGCTTTCTTT CASSLQGGEAFF
TRBD1 TRBJ1-1 - TRBV5-1 TGCGCCAGCAGCTTACAGGGGGCATTGAGTGAAGCTTTCTTT CASSLQGALSEAFF
- TRBJ2-5 once TRBV9 TGTGCCAGCAGCGTAGAGGGGTTGGGAGAGACCCAGTACTTC CASSVEGLGETQYF
TRBD1 TRBJ1-5 - TRBV5-1 TGCGCCAGCAGCTTGGGGGGACAGAACAATCAGCCCCAGCATTTT CASSLGGQNNQPQHF
- TRBJ1-6 few TRBV5-5 TGTGCCAGCAGCCCGGGGACACATTCAGAGTCCTATAATTCACCCCTCCACTTT CASSPGTHSESYNSPLHF
TRBD1 TRBJ1-5 - TRBV10-3 TGTGCCATCAGTGCCTGGGACAGGGTGGTTGATCAGCCCCAGCATTTT CAISAWDRVVDQPQHF
- TRBJ2-5 - TRBV27 TGTGCCAGCAGTTTGTTAGGATTCCAAGAGACCCAGTACTTC CASSLLGFQETQYF
TRBD2 TRBJ2-3 - TRBV5-6 TGTGCCAGCAGCTTGGGGCTAGCGGGGGTGGCAGATACGCAGTATTTT CASSLGLAGVADTQYF
- TRBJ2-1 - TRBV30 TGTGCCTTCACAGGGAGGGCCGACAATGAGCAGTTCTTC CAFTGRADNEQFF
- TRBJ1-1 - TRBV7-8 TGTGCCAGCAGCTTAGAGGTGAACACTGAAGCTTTCTTT CASSLEVNTEAFF
TRBD1 TRBJ2-3 - TRBV10-2 TGCGCCAGCAGGAAGCCAGGACAGGGGGCTTCAGATACGCAGTATTTT CASRKPGQGASDTQYF
- TRBJ2-2 - TRBV19 TGTGCCAGTAGACGGGATCCCACCGGGGAGCTGTTTTTT CASRRDPTGELFF
TRBD2 TRBJ2-2 - TRBV10-3 TGTGCCATCAGGGGGGACCTAGCGGGATCTACCGGGGAGCTGTTTTTT CAIRGDLAGSTGELFF
- TRBJ1-6 - TRBV6-5 TGTGCCAGCAGGGTCAGGGAGGGATCACCCCTCCACTTT CASRVREGSPLHF
TRBD1 TRBJ2-2 - TRBV5-4 TGTGCCAGCAGCGAGTTTACAGGGGGGTCCGGGGAGCTGTTTTTT CASSEFTGGSGELFF
- TRBJ1-5 - TRBV30 TGTGCCTGGAGTCCGAAGGGGGGCCCGGGCCAGCCCCAGCATTTT CAWSPKGGPGQPQHF
- TRBJ1-2 - TRBV6-4 TGTGCCAGCAGCCGGCAGGGGCGACGCTATGGCTACACCTTC CASSRQGRRYGYTF
- TRBJ1-1 - TRBV2 TGTGCCACTACTATACTGGGGGGGAACACTGAAGCTTTCTTT CATTILGGNTEAFF
- TRBJ1-1 few TRBV2 TGTGCCAGCAGCGCCCTTGGGAACACTGAAGCTTTCTTT CASSALGNTEAFF
- TRBJ1-5 few TRBV6-5 TGTGCCAGCAGCCCTTGGGGGCCCAATCAGCCCCAGCATTTT CASSPWGPNQPQHF
TRBD1 TRBJ2-7 - TRBV4-1 TGCGCCAGCAGCCAACGCCAGGGACAGGCCGGCCACGAGCAGTACTTC CASSQRQGQAGHEQYF
TRBD1 TRBJ2-5 - TRBV7-2 TGTGCCAGCAGCAGGACAGGGTCCCGGTACCAAGAGACCCAGTACTTC CASSRTGSRYQETQYF
- TRBJ2-1 - TRBV18 TGTGCCAGCTCACAGGAGACTAGCTACAATGAGCAGTTCTTC CASSQETSYNEQFF
TRBD2 TRBJ2-1 - TRBV7-8 TGTGCCAGCAGCTTAGGCGGAGGGCTAGCGGGGTTATACAATGAGCAGTTCTTC CASSLGGGLAGLYNEQFF
TRBD1 TRBJ1-4 - TRBV5-1 TGCGCCAGCAGTTACAGGGGTGAGGTTGAAAAACTGTTTTTT CASSYRGEVEKLFF
- TRBJ2-7 - TRBV4-2 TGTGCCAGCAGCCAAGTGTTCCCCAAAGAGCGGTACGAGCAGTACTTC CASSQVFPKERYEQYF
TRBD1 TRBJ2-7 few TRBV10-1 TGCGCCAGCAGCGGACAGGGGTCTAGAGAGCAGTACTTC CASSGQGSREQYF
TRBD1 TRBJ1-2 - TRBV7-8 TGTGCCAGCAGCCCCACAGGGGGATTCGACTATGGCTACACCTTC CASSPTGGFDYGYTF
TRBD2 TRBJ2-7 - TRBV6-5 TGTGCCAGCAGTTCGACTAGCGGGAGTTACGAGCAGTACTTC CASSSTSGSYEQYF
- TRBJ1-6 once TRBV18 TGTGCCAGCTCCAGCCGGGAGGGAGGGAATTCACCCCTCCACTTT CASSSREGGNSPLHF
- TRBJ2-4 - TRBV7-9 TGTGCCAGCAGCTTATTGGGAGGAGGTCGGAACATTCAGTACTTC CASSLLGGGRNIQYF
- TRBJ2-7 - TRBV19 TGTGCCAGTAGTATGGCCCGGGGGTACGAGCAGTACTTC CASSMARGYEQYF
- TRBJ2-1 - TRBV9 TGTGCCAGCAGCGTAGAGTGGGCCCACAATGAGCAGTTCTTC CASSVEWAHNEQFF